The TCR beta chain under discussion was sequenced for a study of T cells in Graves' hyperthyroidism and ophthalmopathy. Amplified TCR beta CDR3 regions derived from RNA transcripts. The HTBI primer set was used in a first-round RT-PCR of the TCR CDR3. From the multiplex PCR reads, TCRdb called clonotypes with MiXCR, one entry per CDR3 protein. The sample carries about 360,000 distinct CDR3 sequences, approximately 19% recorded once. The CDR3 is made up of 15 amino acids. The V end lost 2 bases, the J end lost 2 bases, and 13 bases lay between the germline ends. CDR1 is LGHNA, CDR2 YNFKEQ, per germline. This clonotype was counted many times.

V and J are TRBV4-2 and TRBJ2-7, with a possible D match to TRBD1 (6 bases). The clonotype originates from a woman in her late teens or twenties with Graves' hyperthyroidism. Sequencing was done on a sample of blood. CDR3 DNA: TGTGCCAGCAGCCAAAATACAGGGAACGCCTACGAGCAGTACTTC. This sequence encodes CASSQNTGNAYEQYF.